These 10 T cell receptor beta chains share one sample of origin, sequenced in a study of blood T cell repertoires in COVID-19. The data were produced by immunoSEQ multiplex PCR, yet TCRdb's version contains in-frame clones alone and is incomplete. The profile covers 200,000 to 250,000 clones, with around nine tenths appearing a single time and approximately 3.5% taken by the ten largest. Specimen: PBMCs or T cells enriched from blood (not recorded which). The receptor source for this set is a woman younger than 45 who had been exposed to COVID-19.

The V call is TRBV11-2, the J call TRBJ2-7, with TRBD1 identical over 11 bases. Germline V gives CDR1 SGHAT, CDR2 FQNNGV. The CDR3 length is 15 residues. Germline trimming cut 6 bases from V and 3 bases from J; bases unmatched to any gene: 7. This CDR3 is CASSRAGTGGYEQYF. CDR3 nucleotides: TGTGCCAGCAGTCGAGCAGGGACAGGGGGCTACGAGCAGTACTTC.

Only one count was recorded for this clone. The V gene is TRBV10-3, the J gene TRBJ2-5; TRBD2 aligns across 7 bases. V trimming: 3 bases; J trimming: 5 bases; junction bases outside the gene matches: 3. The CDR3 runs 13 residues. The germline V gene encodes CDR1 ENHRY and CDR2 SYGVKD. The CDR3 coding sequence is TGTGCCATCAGTGAAGCGGGAAGGGAGACCCAGTACTTC. Translating it yields CAISEAGRETQYF.

For this clone: The same CDR3 arises from other DNA sequences in this sample as well. This chain links TRBV7-6 with TRBJ2-5; D call uncertain. Germline CDR1 SGHVS, CDR2 FNYEAQ. The CDR3 length is 11 residues. Trimming took 3 bases from V and 5 from J, leaving 4 bases between them. The DNA for the CDR3 is TGTGCCAGCAGCTTCGGGGAGACCCAGTACTTC. Translating gives CASSFGETQYF.

The chain recombines TRBV4-2 with TRBJ2-3; possible D gene TRBD2, 6 bases. Trimming cost V 0 bases and J 8 bases, with 12 bases left between them. The CDR3 loop spans 14 amino acids. CDR1 is LGHNA, CDR2 YNFKEQ, per germline. The CDR3 loop is CASSQEGGVVTQYF. As DNA, the CDR3 is TGTGCCAGCAGCCAAGAGGGGGGAGTGGTTACGCAGTATTTT.

The chain employs TRBV30 and TRBJ1-1; D gene unclear. This CDR3 spans 14 amino acids. V was shortened by 0 bases and J by 4 bases, with 12 bases between the two germline ends. From germline, CDR1 is GTSNPN and CDR2 SVGIG (reference sequence). The CDR3 bases are TGTGCCTGGAGTGTAACGGGAGTAAGCACTGAAGCTTTCTTT. Translating it yields CAWSVTGVSTEAFF.

This clone was recorded a few times. V gene TRBV3-1 (or the pseudogene TRBV3-2) combines with J gene TRBJ1-3; tentatively, D is TRBD1 (6 bases). Germline V CDR1 and CDR2: LGHDT, YNNKEL (reference sequence). The V end lost 4 bases, the J end lost 0 bases, and 13 bases lay between the germline ends. This CDR3 comprises 16 residues. CDR3 coding DNA: TGTGCCAGCAGCCGAGGACAGCCCTTCTCTGGAAACACCATATATTTT. This gives the protein CASSRGQPFSGNTIYF.

This CDR3 is CASSLSGGEQYF. The CDR3 coding sequence is TGCGCCAGCAGCCTATCAGGGGGCGAGCAGTACTTC. The chain joins TRBV5-1 to TRBJ2-7; 7 positions agree with TRBD1. Per the germline V gene, CDR1 is SGHRS and CDR2 is YFSETQ. Trimming at V came to 4 bases and at J to 6 bases, leaving 4 bases not matched to a gene. The CDR3 is 12 amino acids.

The genes are TRBV10-1 and TRBJ2-7, with 9 positions matching TRBD1. V lost 9 bases to trimming and J lost 2 bases; unmatched junction nucleotides: 17. The germline CDR1 and CDR2 sequences are WNHNN and SYGVQD (reference sequence). This CDR3 has 17 amino acids. In DNA form, the CDR3 reads TGCGCCAGGGATGACAGGGGGTTTCAAGTGAGGACCTACGAGCAGTACTTC. Translating gives CARDDRGFQVRTYEQYF.

The chain's CDR3 is CASSLGPNSPLHF. The CDR3 coding sequence is TGTGCCAGCAGTTTAGGGCCTAATTCACCCCTCCACTTT. V gene TRBV27 combines with J gene TRBJ1-6; no reliable D call. Germline assignment: CDR1 MNHEY and CDR2 SMNVEV (reference sequence). Trimming took off 2 bases at V and 6 bases at J, with 5 bases between the two ends. The CDR3 sequence is 13 residues long.

Here the CDR3 reads CASSRGGSGNTIYF. For the CDR3, the DNA is TGTGCCAGCAGTCGTGGGGGGAGTGGAAACACCATATATTTT. The rearrangement uses TRBV28 and TRBJ1-3, with D perhaps matching TRBD1 (5 bases). Germline V CDR1 and CDR2: MDHEN, SYDVKM. V lost 5 bases and J 3 bases, leaving 11 bases between the germline ends. CDR3 length: 14 amino acids.